The rows below give T cell receptor beta chains drawn from one sample of a study of CD8+ T cells in alopecia areata. Clones were read by immunoSEQ multiplex PCR, and TCRdb kept only the in-frame ones, dropping some. This table holds 110,000 or so clones, less than 75% found once. Sequencing used CD8+ T cells sorted from blood, obtained at week 4, from a patient treated with tofacitinib. Source of these receptors: a human donor with alopecia areata. CDR3s include the opening cysteine and the closing phenylalanine or tryptophan. Each record gives: clone size, J gene, V gene, CDR3 length, D gene, CDR3 protein, CDR3 DNA. A D gene is named only where the DNA matches it firmly. Rows give clone size only sometimes, using once, few, many, or a class for an expanded clone.

>-|TRBJ1-1|TRBV29-1|13|-
CSVERTENTEAFF
TGCAGCGTTGAAAGGACAGAGAACACTGAAGCTTTCTTT
>once|TRBJ2-5|TRBV15|14|TRBD1
CATSRGQGQETQYF
TGTGCCACCAGCAGAGGACAGGGGCAAGAGACCCAGTACTTC
>few|TRBJ2-7|TRBV11-2|12|-
CASSRSAQEQYF
TGTGCCAGCTCCCGGTCTGCGCAGGAGCAGTACTTC
>-|TRBJ1-2|TRBV30|14|-
CAWSVRNSNYGYTF
TGTGCCTGGAGTGTACGGAACTCTAACTATGGCTACACCTTC
>-|TRBJ1-5|TRBV19|15|-
CASSIPSYSNQPQHF
TGTGCCAGTAGTATTCCCAGCTATAGCAATCAGCCCCAGCATTTT
>-|TRBJ1-1|TRBV4-1|14|-
CASSQGLRGTEAFF
TGCGCCAGCAGCCAAGGGCTAAGGGGCACTGAAGCTTTCTTT
>-|TRBJ2-2|TRBV14|13|-
CASSPYEAGELFF
TGTGCCAGCAGCCCGTACGAGGCCGGGGAGCTGTTTTTT
>few|TRBJ2-3|TRBV5-6|15|-
CASSLRLEQADTQYF
TGTGCCAGCAGCTTGCGTCTAGAACAGGCAGATACGCAGTATTTT
>-|TRBJ2-7|TRBV29-1|13|-
CSVEEGQEYEQYF
TGCAGCGTTGAAGAGGGCCAGGAGTACGAGCAGTACTTC
>many|TRBJ2-6|TRBV6-1|15|-
CASSVQGSGANVLTF
TGTGCCAGCAGTGTACAGGGCTCTGGGGCCAACGTCCTGACTTTC
>-|TRBJ2-7|TRBV14|14|TRBD1
CASSPRTGTYEQYF
TGTGCCAGCAGCCCGAGGACAGGGACTTACGAGCAGTACTTC
>-|TRBJ2-1|TRBV29-1|13|TRBD1
CSVIGQAHNEQFF
TGCAGCGTCATAGGACAGGCGCACAATGAGCAGTTCTTC
>few|TRBJ2-5|TRBV2|14|TRBD2
CASSERLAALTQYF
TGTGCCAGCAGTGAAAGACTAGCGGCCTTGACCCAGTACTTC
>few|TRBJ1-5|TRBV20-1|11|-
CSARDNQPQHF
TGCAGTGCTAGAGATAATCAGCCCCAGCATTTT
>-|TRBJ2-2|TRBV29-1|13|-
CSVLLPGLRELFF
TGCAGCGTGCTACTTCCAGGGCTCAGGGAGCTGTTTTTT
>-|TRBJ1-2|TRBV9|19|TRBD1
CASSVIRDRGFTNYDGYTF
TGTGCCAGCAGCGTAATCCGGGACAGGGGCTTTACTAACTACGATGGCTACACCTTC
>-|TRBJ2-7|TRBV29-1|13|-
CSVIPRGSYEQYF
TGCAGCGTTATACCCAGGGGCTCCTACGAGCAGTACTTC
>once|TRBJ1-2|TRBV29-1|12|-
CSVESQVYGYTF
TGCAGCGTTGAGAGTCAGGTCTATGGCTACACCTTC
>-|TRBJ2-6|TRBV29-1|18|TRBD2
CSVEGGRTSPSGANVLTF
TGCAGCGTTGAAGGAGGCAGGACTAGCCCGTCTGGGGCCAACGTCCTGACTTTC
>few|TRBJ2-3|TRBV29-1|13|-
CSVSSAITDTQYF
TGCAGCGTCTCTAGCGCCATCACAGATACGCAGTATTTT
>few|TRBJ1-1|TRBV4-1|14|-
CASSQPRQGTEAFF
TGCGCCAGCAGCCAGCCCCGGCAGGGCACTGAAGCTTTCTTT
>-|TRBJ1-3|TRBV29-1|14|-
CSVEDGGSGNTIYF
TGCAGCGTTGAGGACGGGGGATCTGGAAACACCATATATTTT
>-|TRBJ2-7|TRBV19|13|-
CASSPAPGYEQYF
TGTGCCAGTTCGCCGGCCCCAGGCTACGAGCAGTACTTC
>-|TRBJ2-5|TRBV29-1|10|-
CSVAQETQYF
TGCAGCGTTGCCCAGGAGACCCAGTACTTC
>-|TRBJ2-3|TRBV4-3|16|-
CASSQEGWGSTDTQYF
TGCGCCAGCAGCCAAGAGGGTTGGGGCAGCACAGATACGCAGTATTTT
>few|TRBJ1-1|TRBV5-4|14|-
CASSYNPENTEAFF
TGTGCCAGCAGCTACAACCCGGAGAACACTGAAGCTTTCTTT
>few|TRBJ2-1|TRBV19|11|-
CASLGYNEQFF
TGTGCCTCCCTCGGGTACAATGAGCAGTTCTTC
>-|TRBJ2-3|TRBV28|13|TRBD2
CACERGYTDTQYF
TGTGCCTGCGAGCGGGGATACACAGATACGCAGTATTTT
>-|TRBJ2-3|TRBV4-2|13|-
CASRGIAEDTQYF
TGTGCCAGCAGAGGGATAGCGGAAGATACGCAGTATTTT
>few|TRBJ2-5|TRBV7-7|18|TRBD1
CASSLVTPQDRGGETQYF
TGTGCTAGCAGCTTAGTAACCCCCCAGGACAGGGGTGGAGAGACCCAGTACTTC
>-|TRBJ1-1|TRBV4-3|16|TRBD1
CASSQDEPRTGREAFF
TGCGCCAGCAGCCAAGACGAACCCAGGACAGGCCGAGAGGCTTTCTTT
>-|TRBJ2-3|TRBV29-1|14|-
CSVPQGMLTDTQYF
TGCAGCGTTCCACAGGGAATGCTCACAGATACGCAGTATTTT
>-|TRBJ2-7|TRBV27|15|TRBD1
CASSYSGQGSYEQYF
TGTGCCAGCAGTTACTCGGGACAGGGTTCCTACGAGCAGTACTTC
>-|TRBJ1-5|TRBV23-1|16|-
CASSQLWYGDHQPQHF
TGCGCCAGCAGTCAACTATGGTATGGAGACCATCAGCCCCAGCATTTT
>-|TRBJ2-5|TRBV7-9|15|-
CASKGQGKREETQYF
TGTGCCAGCAAGGGGCAGGGTAAAAGGGAAGAGACCCAGTACTTC
>-|TRBJ1-2|TRBV29-1|13|-
CSAVSRGVGGYTF
TGCAGCGCGGTTTCGAGGGGAGTAGGTGGCTACACCTTC
>-|TRBJ2-1|TRBV15|15|-
CATSREGTYDNEQFF
TGTGCCACCAGCAGAGAAGGGACATATGACAATGAGCAGTTCTTC
>-|TRBJ1-5|TRBV27|15|-
CASRGQSHSNQPQHF
TGTGCCAGCAGAGGACAGTCCCATAGCAATCAGCCCCAGCATTTT
>-|TRBJ2-7|TRBV29-1|12|-
CSVEGDYYEQYF
TGCAGCGTTGAGGGGGATTACTACGAGCAGTACTTC
>few|TRBJ1-2|TRBV25-1|10|-
CASKGYGYTF
TGTGCCAGCAAGGGCTATGGCTACACCTTC
>-|TRBJ2-3|TRBV27|16|-
CASSLSGGGAADTQYF
TGTGCCAGCAGCCTATCTGGGGGGGGCGCAGCAGATACGCAGTATTTT
>-|TRBJ2-3|TRBV13|15|-
CASSATGFGTDTQYF
TGTGCCAGCAGCGCCACGGGGTTTGGCACAGATACGCAGTATTTT
>few|TRBJ2-7|TRBV7-9|15|TRBD2
CASSSPLAASYEQYF
TGTGCCAGCAGCTCTCCACTAGCGGCCTCCTACGAGCAGTACTTC
>-|TRBJ1-2|TRBV27|14|-
CASSPQGRGGGYTF
TGTGCCAGCAGTCCCCAGGGGAGGGGGGGCGGCTACACCTTC
>-|TRBJ2-7|TRBV27|15|TRBD2
CASSAMVAGFNEQYF
TGTGCCAGCAGTGCCATGGTAGCGGGGTTTAACGAGCAGTACTTC
>-|TRBJ1-1|TRBV30|13|-
CAWRMQGNTEAFF
TGTGCCTGGAGAATGCAGGGGAACACTGAAGCTTTCTTT
>-|TRBJ2-7|TRBV7-9|15|TRBD1
CASSLAQDRSYEQYF
TGTGCCAGCAGCTTAGCCCAGGACAGGAGCTACGAGCAGTACTTC
>-|TRBJ2-3|TRBV29-1|10|-
CSVATDTQYF
TGCAGCGTTGCGACAGATACGCAGTATTTT
>-|TRBJ1-5|TRBV30|15|TRBD1
CAWSVWTGLDQPQHF
TGTGCCTGGAGTGTGTGGACAGGGTTAGATCAGCCCCAGCATTTT
>-|TRBJ1-5|TRBV2|15|-
CASSLTRYSNQPQHF
TGTGCCAGCAGCCTTACACGGTATAGCAATCAGCCCCAGCATTTT
>-|TRBJ2-6|TRBV19|17|-
CASTPAHTPSGANVLTF
TGTGCCAGTACTCCCGCCCATACCCCCTCTGGGGCCAACGTCCTGACTTTC
>-|TRBJ2-5|TRBV29-1|16|TRBD2
CSVPSGLAGGQETQYF
TGCAGCGTGCCGAGCGGACTAGCGGGGGGGCAGGAGACCCAGTACTTC
>-|TRBJ2-7|TRBV27|15|-
CASSLSAGLPYEQYF
TGTGCCAGCAGTTTATCGGCAGGGCTTCCCTACGAGCAGTACTTC
>few|TRBJ2-1|TRBV29-1|14|-
CSVVEQDAYNEQFF
TGCAGCGTTGTAGAACAGGATGCCTACAATGAGCAGTTCTTC